The text below deals with one TCR beta chain. Its matching antigen is unknown. This specimen comes from a study of monozygotic twins with cystic fibrosis. Germline-derived CDR1 and CDR2 are SNHLY and FYNNEI. The V segment lost 6 bases and the J segment 5 bases; nucleotides outside the gene matches: 8. CDR3 size: 14 residues. Study-level points and caveats: Co-twins had the most similar V usage for 13 of 16 pairs, J for 8. Nucleotide-identical clonotype sharing was significantly higher within monozygotic CF twin pairs than between unrelated CF individuals.

TCRdb's copy holds only in-frame clones and misses some; the assay was immunoSEQ multiplex PCR. The repertoire holds fewer than 30,000 clones, with around 85% as singletons. This chain links TRBV2 with TRBJ2-5; 8 nucleotides match TRBD2. This TCR came from a girl aged 2-10 years with cystic fibrosis. Material for sequencing was blood. The CDR3 sequence: CASSRSGREETQYF. CDR3 coding DNA: TGTGCCAGCAGCCGGAGCGGGAGAGAGGAGACCCAGTACTTC.